This TCR beta chain is from a study of cytomegalovirus exposure and HLA in healthy donors. Study overall: Roughly 180 million T cells yielded around 120 million unique TCR beta sequences in earlier analysis. Regarding the study as a whole: Further analysis, carried out later, found HLA-associated TCR beta chains more clonally expanded than equally common other chains. In a later analysis, CMV-associated beta chains were mostly HLA-associated, it appeared.

The PCR was carried out with 60 Vbeta primers and 13 Jbeta primers. The table came from immunoSEQ multiplex PCR; TCRdb's copy has only in-frame clones and leaves some out. This table has around 150,000 clones, 82% appearing once. Germline-derived CDR1 and CDR2 are MNHEY and SVGAGI. This CDR3 is built from 14 residues. On this clone itself: What it recognizes is unknown. One end of the junction fails to match germline, which may point to a read error.

Sequenced sample: PBMCs. This chain joins TRBV6-5 and TRBJ2-6; possible D gene TRBD1, 5 bases. This clonotype was obtained from a woman aged 45-60 years in good health and CMV-seropositive. The CDR3 nucleotides read TGTGCCAGCAGTCGGACAACTGGGGCCAACGGCCTGACTTTC. This encodes CASSRTTGANGLTF.